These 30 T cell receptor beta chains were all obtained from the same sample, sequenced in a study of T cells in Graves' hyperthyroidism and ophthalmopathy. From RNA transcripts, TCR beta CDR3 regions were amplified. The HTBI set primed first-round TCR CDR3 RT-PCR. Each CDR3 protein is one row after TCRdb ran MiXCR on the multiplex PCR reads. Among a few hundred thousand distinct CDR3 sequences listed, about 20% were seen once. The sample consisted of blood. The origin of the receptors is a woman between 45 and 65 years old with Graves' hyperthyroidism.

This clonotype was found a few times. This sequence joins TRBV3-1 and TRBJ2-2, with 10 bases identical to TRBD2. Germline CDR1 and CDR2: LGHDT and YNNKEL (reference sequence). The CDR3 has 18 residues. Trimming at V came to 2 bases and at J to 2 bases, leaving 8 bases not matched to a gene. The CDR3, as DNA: TGTGCCAGCAGCCAACCGGAAGCGGGGGGGCATAACACCGGGGAGCTGTTTTTT. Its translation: CASSQPEAGGHNTGELFF.

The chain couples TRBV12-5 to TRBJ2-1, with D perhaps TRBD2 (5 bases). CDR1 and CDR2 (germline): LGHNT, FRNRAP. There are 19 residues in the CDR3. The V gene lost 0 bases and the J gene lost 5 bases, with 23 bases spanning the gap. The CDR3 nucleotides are TGTGCTAGTGGTTTGGTAGGAGGAGCGGTTAAGTCCTTCCACAATGAGCAGTTCTTC. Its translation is CASGLVGGAVKSFHNEQFF.

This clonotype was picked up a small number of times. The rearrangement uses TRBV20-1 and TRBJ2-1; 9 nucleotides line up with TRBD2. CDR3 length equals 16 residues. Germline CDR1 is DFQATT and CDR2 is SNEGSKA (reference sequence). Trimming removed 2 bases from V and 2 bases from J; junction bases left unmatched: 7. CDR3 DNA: TGCAGTGCTAGACCTATTCAGCGGGAGGCCTACAATGAGCAGTTCTTC. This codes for CSARPIQREAYNEQFF.

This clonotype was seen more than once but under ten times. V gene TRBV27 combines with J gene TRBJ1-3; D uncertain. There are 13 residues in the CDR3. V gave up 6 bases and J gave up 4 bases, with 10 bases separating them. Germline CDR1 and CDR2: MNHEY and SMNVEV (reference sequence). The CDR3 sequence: CASRPRHGNTIYF. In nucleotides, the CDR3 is TGTGCCAGCAGACCAAGACACGGAAACACCATATATTTT.

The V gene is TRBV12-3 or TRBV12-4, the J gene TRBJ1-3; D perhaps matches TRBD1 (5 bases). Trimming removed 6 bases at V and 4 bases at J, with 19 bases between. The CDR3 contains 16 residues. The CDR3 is CASSRQTRAGGNTIYF. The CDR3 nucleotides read TGTGCCAGCAGCCGACAGACTCGGGCAGGAGGAAACACCATATATTTT.

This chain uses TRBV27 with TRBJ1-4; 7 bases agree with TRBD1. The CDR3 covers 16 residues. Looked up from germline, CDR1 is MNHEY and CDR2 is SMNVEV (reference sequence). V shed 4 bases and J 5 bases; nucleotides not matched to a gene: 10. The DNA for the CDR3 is TGTGCCAGCAGTTCCCTAGAGACAGGGATGAATGAAAAACTGTTTTTT. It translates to CASSSLETGMNEKLFF.

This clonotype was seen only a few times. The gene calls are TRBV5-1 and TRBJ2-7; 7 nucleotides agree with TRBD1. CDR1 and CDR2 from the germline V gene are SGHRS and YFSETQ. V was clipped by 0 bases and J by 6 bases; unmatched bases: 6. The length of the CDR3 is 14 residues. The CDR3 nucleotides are TGCGCCAGCAGCTTGGAGGCGACAGGGTTCGAGCAGTACTTC. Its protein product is CASSLEATGFEQYF.

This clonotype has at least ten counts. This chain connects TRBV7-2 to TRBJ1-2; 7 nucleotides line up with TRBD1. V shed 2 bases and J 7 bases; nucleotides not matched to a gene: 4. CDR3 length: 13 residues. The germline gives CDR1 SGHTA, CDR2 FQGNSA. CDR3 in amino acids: CASSLSYRGGYTF. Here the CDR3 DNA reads TGTGCCAGCAGCTTATCGTACAGGGGTGGCTACACCTTC.

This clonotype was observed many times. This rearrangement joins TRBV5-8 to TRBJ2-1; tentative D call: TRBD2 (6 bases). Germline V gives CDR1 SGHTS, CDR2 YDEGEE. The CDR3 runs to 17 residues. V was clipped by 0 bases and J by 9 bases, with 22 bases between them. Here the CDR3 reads CASSLDVGEAPRSEQFF. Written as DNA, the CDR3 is TGTGCCAGCAGCTTGGACGTCGGGGAGGCGCCTCGGAGTGAGCAGTTCTTC.

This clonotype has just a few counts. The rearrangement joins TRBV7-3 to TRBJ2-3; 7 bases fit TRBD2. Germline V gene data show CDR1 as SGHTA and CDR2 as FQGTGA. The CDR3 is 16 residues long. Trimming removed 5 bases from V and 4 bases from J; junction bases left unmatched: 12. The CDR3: CASSVGSGGGPDTQYF. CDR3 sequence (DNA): TGTGCCAGCAGCGTAGGATCTGGCGGGGGACCAGATACGCAGTATTTT.

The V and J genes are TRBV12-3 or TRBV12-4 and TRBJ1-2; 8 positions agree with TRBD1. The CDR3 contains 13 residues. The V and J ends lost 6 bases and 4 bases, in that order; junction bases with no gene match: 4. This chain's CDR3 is CASRGQGFYGYTF. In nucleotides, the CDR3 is TGTGCCAGCAGAGGACAGGGATTCTATGGCTACACCTTC.

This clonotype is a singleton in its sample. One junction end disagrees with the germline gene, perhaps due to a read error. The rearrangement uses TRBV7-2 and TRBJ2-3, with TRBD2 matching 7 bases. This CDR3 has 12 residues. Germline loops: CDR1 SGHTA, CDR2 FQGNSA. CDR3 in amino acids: CASGSAGDTRYF. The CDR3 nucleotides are TGTGCCAGCGGCTCCGCGGGGGATACGCGGTATTTT. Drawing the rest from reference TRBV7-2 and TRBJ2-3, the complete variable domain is GAGVSQSPSNKVTEKGKDVELRCDPISGHTALYWYRQSLGQGLEFLIYFQGNSAPDKSGLPSDRFSAERTGGSVSTLTIQRTQQEDSAVYLCASGSAGDTRYFGPGTRLTVL.

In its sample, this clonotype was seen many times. CDR3 amino acids: CASSLQGTDVTEAFF. The DNA of the CDR3 is TGCGCCAGCAGCTTGCAGGGGACGGATGTGACTGAAGCTTTCTTT. V usage is TRBV5-1 and J usage is TRBJ1-1, with D possibly being TRBD1 (6 bases). V dropped 1 base and J dropped 5 bases, with 15 bases sitting between them. Germline V lookup: CDR1 SGHRS, CDR2 YFSETQ. This CDR3 comprises 15 residues.

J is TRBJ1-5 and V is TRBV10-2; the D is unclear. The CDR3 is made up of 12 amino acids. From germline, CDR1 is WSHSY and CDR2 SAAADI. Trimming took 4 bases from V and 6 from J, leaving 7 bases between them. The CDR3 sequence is CASSGEFQPQHF. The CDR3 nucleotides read TGCGCCAGCAGTGGGGAATTTCAGCCCCAGCATTTT.

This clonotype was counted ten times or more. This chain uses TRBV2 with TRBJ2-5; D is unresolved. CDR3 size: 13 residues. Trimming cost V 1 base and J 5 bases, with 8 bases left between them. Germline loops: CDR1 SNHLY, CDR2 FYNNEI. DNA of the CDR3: TGTGCCAGCAGTGAAGAAGGGTGGGAGACCCAGTACTTC. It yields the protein CASSEEGWETQYF.

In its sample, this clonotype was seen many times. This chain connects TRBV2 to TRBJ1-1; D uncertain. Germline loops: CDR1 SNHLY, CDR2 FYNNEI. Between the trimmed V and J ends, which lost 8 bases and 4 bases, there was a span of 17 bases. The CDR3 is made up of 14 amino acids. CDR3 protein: CASSRTGRSTEAFF. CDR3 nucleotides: TGTGCCAGCTCGAGAACCGGGAGGAGCACTGAAGCTTTCTTT.

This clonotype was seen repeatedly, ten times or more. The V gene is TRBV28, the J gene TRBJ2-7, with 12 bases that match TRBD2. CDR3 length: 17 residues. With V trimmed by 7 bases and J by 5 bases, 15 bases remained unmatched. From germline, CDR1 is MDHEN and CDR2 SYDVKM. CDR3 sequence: CASTVGMTSGSWHEQYF. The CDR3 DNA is TGTGCCAGCACGGTTGGTATGACTAGCGGGAGTTGGCACGAGCAGTACTTC.

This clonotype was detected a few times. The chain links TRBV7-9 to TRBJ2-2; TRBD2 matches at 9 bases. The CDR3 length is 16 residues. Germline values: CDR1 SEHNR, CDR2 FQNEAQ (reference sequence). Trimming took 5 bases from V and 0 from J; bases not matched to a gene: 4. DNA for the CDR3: TGTGCCAGCAGCACCAGACTAGCGGCGAACACCGGGGAGCTGTTTTTT. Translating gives CASSTRLAANTGELFF.

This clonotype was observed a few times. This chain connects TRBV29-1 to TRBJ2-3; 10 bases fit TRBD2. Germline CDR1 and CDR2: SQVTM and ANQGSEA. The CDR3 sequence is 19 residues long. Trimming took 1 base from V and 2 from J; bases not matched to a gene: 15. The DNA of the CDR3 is TGCAGCGTTGAAGGGCTAGCGGGAGCCAAGACGACTTACACAGATACGCAGTATTTT. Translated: CSVEGLAGAKTTYTDTQYF.

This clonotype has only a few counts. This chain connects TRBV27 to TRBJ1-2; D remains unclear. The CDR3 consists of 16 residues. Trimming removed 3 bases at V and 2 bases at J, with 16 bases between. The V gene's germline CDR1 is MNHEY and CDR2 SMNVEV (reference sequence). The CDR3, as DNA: TGTGCCAGCAGTTTTGGGCAACCCACCTTCAACTATGGCTACACCTTC. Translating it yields CASSFGQPTFNYGYTF.

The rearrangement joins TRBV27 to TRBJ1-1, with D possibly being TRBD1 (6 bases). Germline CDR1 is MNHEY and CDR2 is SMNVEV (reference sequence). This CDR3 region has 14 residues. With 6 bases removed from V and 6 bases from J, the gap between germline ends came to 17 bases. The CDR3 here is CASRLGQQGPEAFF. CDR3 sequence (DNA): TGTGCCAGCAGGTTAGGGCAACAGGGACCTGAAGCTTTCTTT.

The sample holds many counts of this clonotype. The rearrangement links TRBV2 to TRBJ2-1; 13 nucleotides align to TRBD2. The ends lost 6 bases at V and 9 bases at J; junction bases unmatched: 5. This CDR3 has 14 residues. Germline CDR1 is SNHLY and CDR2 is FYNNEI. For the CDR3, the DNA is TGTGCCAGCAGCGGACTAGCGGGAGAGACTGAGCAGTTCTTC. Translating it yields CASSGLAGETEQFF.

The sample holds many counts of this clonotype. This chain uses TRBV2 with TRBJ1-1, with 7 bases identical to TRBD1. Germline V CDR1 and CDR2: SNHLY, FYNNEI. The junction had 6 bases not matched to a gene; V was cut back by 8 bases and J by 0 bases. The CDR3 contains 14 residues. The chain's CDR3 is CASRRQGLNTEAFF. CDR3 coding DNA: TGTGCCAGCCGACGACAGGGCCTGAACACTGAAGCTTTCTTT.

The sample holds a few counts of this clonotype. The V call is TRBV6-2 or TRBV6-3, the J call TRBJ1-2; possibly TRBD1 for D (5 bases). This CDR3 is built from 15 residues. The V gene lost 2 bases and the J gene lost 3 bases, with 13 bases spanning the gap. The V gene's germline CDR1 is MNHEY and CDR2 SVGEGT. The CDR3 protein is CASSYDWRGHYGYTF. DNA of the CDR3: TGTGCCAGCAGTTACGATTGGAGGGGCCACTATGGCTACACCTTC.

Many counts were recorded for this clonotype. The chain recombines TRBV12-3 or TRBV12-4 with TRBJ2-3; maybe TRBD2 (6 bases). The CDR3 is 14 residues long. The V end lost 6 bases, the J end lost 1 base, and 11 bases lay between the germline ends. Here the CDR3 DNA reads TGTGCCAGCAGCCCGGGACTTGGCACAGATACGCAGTATTTT. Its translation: CASSPGLGTDTQYF.

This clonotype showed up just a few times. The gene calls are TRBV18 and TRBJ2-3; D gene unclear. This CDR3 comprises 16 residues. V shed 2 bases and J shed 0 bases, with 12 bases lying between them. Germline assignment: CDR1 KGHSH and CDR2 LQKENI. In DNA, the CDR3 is TGTGCCAGCTCACCAGATAAGGGAAGGAGCACAGATACGCAGTATTTT. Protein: CASSPDKGRSTDTQYF.

CDR3 sequence: CASSSTRLAGGEQYF. For the CDR3, the DNA is TGTGCCAGCAGCTCCACCCGACTAGCGGGAGGGGAGCAGTACTTC. The chain is built from TRBV28 and TRBJ2-7, with 14 bases fitting TRBD2. V gave up 6 bases and J gave up 7 bases; unmatched junction bases: 8. The CDR3 runs 15 residues. Germline V CDR1 and CDR2: MDHEN, SYDVKM.

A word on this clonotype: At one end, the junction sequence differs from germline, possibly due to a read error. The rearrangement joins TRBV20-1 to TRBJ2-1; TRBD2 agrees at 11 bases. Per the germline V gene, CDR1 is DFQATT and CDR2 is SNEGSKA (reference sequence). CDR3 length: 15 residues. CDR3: CNARPGLAVHNEQFF. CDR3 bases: TGCAATGCTAGACCGGGACTAGCGGTACACAATGAGCAGTTCTTC.

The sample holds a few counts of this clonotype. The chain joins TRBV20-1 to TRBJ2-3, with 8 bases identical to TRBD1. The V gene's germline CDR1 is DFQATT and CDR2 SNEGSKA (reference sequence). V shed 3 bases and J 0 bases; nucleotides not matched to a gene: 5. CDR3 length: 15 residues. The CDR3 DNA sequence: TGCAGTGCTAGTCCCAGGGGGCGAAGCACAGATACGCAGTATTTT. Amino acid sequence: CSASPRGRSTDTQYF.

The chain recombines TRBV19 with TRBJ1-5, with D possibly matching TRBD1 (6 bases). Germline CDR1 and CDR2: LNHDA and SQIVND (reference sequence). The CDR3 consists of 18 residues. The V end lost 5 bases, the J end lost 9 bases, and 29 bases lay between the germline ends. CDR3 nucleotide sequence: TGTGCCAGTAGTGTCCGTTCGGGGGGGGGCTTGGAGAGCGGGCCCCAGCATTTT. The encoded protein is CASSVRSGGGLESGPQHF. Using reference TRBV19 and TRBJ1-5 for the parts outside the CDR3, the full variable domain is DGGITQSPKYLFRKEGQNVTLSCEQNLNHDAMYWYRQDPGQGLRLIYYSQIVNDFQKGDIAEGYSVSREKKESFPLTVTSAQKNPTAFYLCASSVRSGGGLESGPQHFGDGTRLSIL.